This T cell receptor (beta chain) was sequenced for a study of blood T cell repertoires in COVID-19. Across fewer than 25 US areas, participants ranged in age from about 18 to 90 years. Allocation to cohorts depended on clinical history reported by the participants. Recovered status applied to Cohort 3 donors who had two consecutive negative PCRs. It also applied to those with clearance or with symptom resolution. Libraries were prepared by immunoSEQ multiplex PCR; TCRdb keeps only in-frame clonotypes and omits some of them. The table shows approximately 350,000 clones, with around 83% occurring only once. The origin of this receptor is a woman in her 50s who had recovered from COVID-19. The sequencing input was PBMCs or T cells enriched from blood (not recorded which).

The CDR3 spells CASREGGPVGELFF. The DNA for the CDR3 is TGTGCCAGCAGGGAGGGGGGGCCGGTCGGGGAGCTGTTTTTT. The chain joins TRBV6-5 to TRBJ2-2, with a weak D call TRBD2 (7 bases). From germline, CDR1 is MNHEY and CDR2 SVGAGI. The CDR3 consists of 14 residues. Trimming stripped 6 bases from V and 7 bases from J, with 15 bases between.